This T cell receptor beta chain derives from a study of T cells in Graves' hyperthyroidism and ophthalmopathy. Researchers took RNA transcripts and amplified the TCR beta CDR3 regions from them. When the TCR CDR3 underwent first-round RT-PCR, the HTBI primer set was used. TCRdb processed the multiplex PCR reads anew with MiXCR; each CDR3 protein has one entry. The table records hundreds of thousands of distinct CDR3 sequences, approximately 20% of them present only once. The sequenced sample was blood. The sequence came from a man aged 40-49 years with Graves' ophthalmopathy.

CDR3 nucleotide sequence: TGTGCCAGCAGCTTAAAGGTGGCTAGCGGGTCCCACACAGATACGCAGTATTTT. Its translation is CASSLKVASGSHTDTQYF. The V call is TRBV7-8, the J call TRBJ2-3; 8 nucleotides line up with TRBD2. V dropped 2 bases and J dropped 2; count of bases not matched to a gene: 12. Germline values: CDR1 SGHVS, CDR2 FQNEAQ. The CDR3 loop spans 18 amino acids. The full variable domain, completed using reference TRBV7-8 and TRBJ2-3, is GAGVSQSPRYKVAKRGQDVALRCDPISGHVSLFWYQQALGQGPEFLTYFQNEAQLDKSGLPSDRFFAERPEGSVSTLKIQRTQQEDSAVYLCASSLKVASGSHTDTQYFGPGTRLTVL.